The clone carrying this T cell receptor (beta chain) was seen only a few times. Germline CDR1 and CDR2: MNHEY and SMNVEV (reference sequence). This CDR3 region has 12 residues. Trimming took 10 bases from V and 12 from J; bases not matched to a gene: 12. TCRdb re-analysed the 5' RACE reads in MiXCR, keeping a single row per CDR3 protein. The sample includes roughly 220,000 distinct CDR3 sequences, about 6.7% of them seen just once. This record belongs to a study of identical twins. These data were likewise used in another study, on T cells expressing NK-cell markers.

The J gene is TRBJ2-4, the V gene TRBV27; TRBD2 agrees at 7 bases. Sequencing used CD8+ T cells sorted from blood. The receptor was isolated from a woman aged 18-29 years in good health. CDR3 residues: CATGSGALGQYF. The DNA for the CDR3 is TGTGCCACCGGAAGCGGGGCACTCGGTCAGTACTTC.